Each of the 28 T cell receptor beta chains below was sequenced from the same sample in a study of cytomegalovirus exposure and HLA in healthy donors. Sequenced by immunoSEQ multiplex PCR; TCRdb stores in-frame clones only, minus some. The repertoire has under 300,000 clones, 80% to 90% of them found once; the top ten carry about 1%. Sequencing was done on a sample of PBMCs. The source of these receptors is a woman younger than 30 in good health and CMV-seronegative.

The CDR3 nucleotides read TGCGCCAGCACGGCTAGCGGGGGGGTAGAGACCCAGTACTTC. It specifies CASTASGGVETQYF. This chain joins TRBV5-1 and TRBJ2-5, with 12 bases fitting TRBD2. Unmatched junction bases numbered 4, after V lost 6 bases and J lost 4 bases. Germline loops: CDR1 SGHRS, CDR2 YFSETQ. The CDR3 loop spans 14 amino acids.

Here the CDR3 reads CASSLVRAGGQETQYF. CDR3 sequence (DNA): TGTGCCAGCAGCTTAGTTAGGGCGGGAGGACAAGAGACCCAGTACTTC. The chain employs TRBV13 and TRBJ2-5; 8 nucleotides align to TRBD2. The trim removed 1 base at V and 2 bases at J, leaving 6 bases unmatched. The germline CDR1 and CDR2 sequences are PRHDT and FYEKMQ (reference sequence). This CDR3 contains 16 residues.

The chain links TRBV13 to TRBJ1-4, with 8 bases matching TRBD1. Germline V gives CDR1 PRHDT, CDR2 FYEKMQ (reference sequence). V gave up 5 bases and J gave up 10 bases; unmatched junction bases: 9. This CDR3 comprises 14 residues. The CDR3 DNA sequence: TGTGCCAGCAGCCGACAGGGGAAGACCGGAAAACTGTTTTTT. This codes for CASSRQGKTGKLFF.

V is TRBV7-8 and J is TRBJ2-1; D perhaps matches TRBD2 (6 bases). The ends were cut back, 0 bases at V and 0 bases at J, with 15 bases in the middle. Germline CDR1 and CDR2: SGHVS and FQNEAQ. The CDR3 is made up of 18 amino acids. For the CDR3, the DNA is TGTGCCAGCAGCTTAGCGCACGGGAGACCGAGCTCCTACAATGAGCAGTTCTTC. Its protein is CASSLAHGRPSSYNEQFF.

The chain joins TRBV5-1 to TRBJ2-3; no reliable D call. Trimming left V 1 base short and J 5 bases short, with 5 bases between. Germline CDR1 and CDR2: SGHRS and YFSETQ. The CDR3 loop spans 12 amino acids. The CDR3 sequence is CASSLPGDTQYF. The CDR3 bases are TGCGCCAGCAGCTTGCCCGGAGATACGCAGTATTTT. The complete variable domain, with remaining parts taken from reference TRBV5-1 and TRBJ2-3, reads KAGVTQTPRYLIKTRGQQVTLSCSPISGHRSVSWYQQTPGQGLQFLFEYFSETQRNKGNFPGRFSGRQFSNSRSEMNVSTLELGDSALYLCASSLPGDTQYFGPGTRLTVL.

The chain joins TRBV4-1 to TRBJ2-7; 8 nucleotides line up with TRBD1. The V gene's germline CDR1 is MGHRA and CDR2 YSYEKL. This CDR3 is built from 15 residues. V lost 4 bases and J lost 3; bases outside the gene matches: 8. Here the CDR3 reads CASSLQGGSFYEQYF. The CDR3 DNA is TGCGCCAGCAGCCTACAGGGGGGCAGCTTCTACGAGCAGTACTTC.

Only a few counts were recorded for this clone. V is TRBV27 and J is TRBJ2-7; 7 bases match TRBD1. The CDR3 has 13 amino acids. J gave up 5 bases and V 6 bases, and 7 bases lay outside the gene matches. Germline assignment: CDR1 MNHEY and CDR2 SMNVEV (reference sequence). CDR3 coding DNA: TGTGCCAGCAGCCTGACAGGGCGGGACGAGCAGTACTTC. Protein product: CASSLTGRDEQYF.

V and J are TRBV6-5 and TRBJ2-3; TRBD1 agrees at 12 bases. This CDR3 has 15 amino acids. J gave up 6 bases and V 6 bases, and 7 bases lay outside the gene matches. Germline CDR1 MNHEY, CDR2 SVGAGI. The CDR3 spells CASSPGTGGKDTQYF. For the CDR3, the DNA is TGTGCCAGCAGCCCCGGGACAGGGGGCAAGGATACGCAGTATTTT.

J is TRBJ1-1 and V is TRBV18, with unresolved D. Germline V gene data show CDR1 as KGHSH and CDR2 as LQKENI. The CDR3 extends over 17 amino acids. The V end lost 6 bases, the J end lost 0 bases, and 20 bases lay between the germline ends. The DNA for the CDR3 is TGTGCCAGCTCTCAGCTCAGCGGGGAACCCATGAACACTGAAGCTTTCTTT. Translated, it gives CASSQLSGEPMNTEAFF.

For this clone: Other DNA sequences of this sample code for an identical CDR3. The rearrangement joins TRBV5-1 to TRBJ1-2; 8 nucleotides line up with TRBD1. The CDR3 is 13 amino acids. Germline values: CDR1 SGHRS, CDR2 YFSETQ. The ends lost 4 bases at V and 4 bases at J; junction bases unmatched: 3. This chain's CDR3 is CASSPTGGYGYTF. CDR3 nucleotides: TGCGCCAGCAGCCCAACAGGGGGCTATGGCTACACCTTC.

The chain joins TRBV5-1 to TRBJ2-5, with D tentatively TRBD2 (6 bases). CDR1 and CDR2 from the germline V gene are SGHRS and YFSETQ. V lost 4 bases to trimming and J lost 5 bases, with 12 bases between them. The CDR3 has 13 residues. CDR3 in amino acids: CASSTGLMETQYF. CDR3 DNA: TGCGCCAGCAGCACCGGACTAATGGAGACCCAGTACTTC.

This clone was counted between two and nine times. A much larger clone is a single base away; this may be a read error. The V call is TRBV6-5, the J call TRBJ2-2; D call uncertain. The CDR3 covers 12 residues. The germline V gene encodes CDR1 MNHEY and CDR2 SVGAGI. V was cut by 5 bases and J by 1 base, with 2 bases left in between. The CDR3: CASSQNTGELFF. Written as DNA, the CDR3 is TGTGCCAGCAGTCAGAACACCGGGGAGCTGTTTTTT.

The sample holds a few counts of this clone. The V gene is TRBV7-9, the J gene TRBJ2-7; 13 nucleotides align to TRBD2. From germline, CDR1 is SEHNR and CDR2 FQNEAQ (reference sequence). The CDR3 runs 16 residues. V was clipped by 5 bases and J by 3 bases; unmatched bases: 7. The CDR3 protein is CASSPGTSGAIYEQYF. The CDR3 nucleotides read TGTGCCAGCAGCCCGGGGACTAGCGGGGCGATCTACGAGCAGTACTTC. Together with reference TRBV7-9 and TRBJ2-7, the CDR3 gives the full variable domain: DTGVSQNPRHKITKRGQNVTFRCDPISEHNRLYWYRQTLGQGPEFLTYFQNEAQLEKSRLLSDRFSAERPKGSFSTLEIQRTEQGDSAMYLCASSPGTSGAIYEQYFGPGTRLTVT.

The gene calls are TRBV7-9 and TRBJ2-7, with D unclear. Germline values: CDR1 SEHNR, CDR2 FQNEAQ (reference sequence). The CDR3 sequence is 11 residues long. Trimming pared 5 bases from V and 4 bases from J, leaving 6 bases between. CDR3 DNA sequence: TGTGCCAGCAGCGAACATTACGAGCAGTACTTC. This codes for CASSEHYEQYF.

The CDR3 here is CASSPGRRSSYNSPLHF. Here the CDR3 DNA reads TGTGCCAGTAGTCCCGGGCGGAGGAGCTCCTATAATTCACCCCTCCACTTT. This rearrangement joins TRBV19 to TRBJ1-6, with unresolved D. The germline V gene encodes CDR1 LNHDA and CDR2 SQIVND (reference sequence). Trimming removed 5 bases at V and 0 bases at J, with 14 bases between. The CDR3 is 17 amino acids.

The CDR3 loop reads CASSGTSGDYEQFF. In DNA form, the CDR3 reads TGTGCCAGCAGTGGGACTAGCGGGGATTATGAGCAGTTCTTC. The J gene is TRBJ2-1, the V gene TRBV2; 12 bases line up with TRBD2. CDR1 and CDR2 (germline): SNHLY, FYNNEI. V gave up 4 bases and J gave up 8 bases; unmatched junction bases: 3. This CDR3 has 14 residues.

The V call is TRBV5-6, the J call TRBJ2-7; 9 nucleotides match TRBD1. J gave up 1 base and V 2 bases, and 7 bases lay outside the gene matches. The CDR3 length is 16 residues. In germline, CDR1 is SGHDT, CDR2 YYEEEE. The CDR3 region has the DNA TGTGCCAGCAGCTTTTCCGGGACAGGGCTATCCTACGAGCAGTACTTC. It translates to CASSFSGTGLSYEQYF.

V usage is TRBV28 and J usage is TRBJ2-2, with TRBD2 as a possible D gene (6 bases). Germline V CDR1 and CDR2: MDHEN, SYDVKM. The germline V and J ends were trimmed by 6 bases and 6 bases, with 11 bases remaining between them. CDR3 size: 13 residues. CDR3 nucleotides: TGTGCCAGCAGCTCAGGCGGGGCCGGGGAGCTGTTTTTT. Its protein product is CASSSGGAGELFF.

This clone has a single count. The chain carries TRBV6-4 and TRBJ1-1; 9 bases line up with TRBD1. With V trimmed by 5 bases and J by 11 bases, 6 bases remained unmatched. The CDR3 is 12 amino acids. Looked up from germline, CDR1 is MRHNA and CDR2 is SNTAGT. The CDR3 DNA sequence: TGTGCCAGCAGTCGGGGGACAGGGCGTGCTTTCTTT. Protein: CASSRGTGRAFF.

Here the CDR3 reads CASSKQGRDEQYF. The DNA of the CDR3 is TGTGCCAGTAGTAAACAGGGTAGGGACGAGCAGTACTTC. The chain joins TRBV19 to TRBJ2-7; D is perhaps TRBD1 (6 bases). Germline V gene data show CDR1 as LNHDA and CDR2 as SQIVND (reference sequence). V was shortened by 4 bases and J by 5 bases, with 12 bases between the two germline ends. There are 13 residues in the CDR3.

J is TRBJ2-7 and V is TRBV18; 10 positions agree with TRBD1. The germline V gene has CDR1 KGHSH and CDR2 LQKENI. The CDR3 has 14 amino acids. The junction had 5 bases not matched to a gene; V was cut back by 6 bases and J by 3 bases. The CDR3 loop is CASSPGTGVYEQYF. DNA of the CDR3: TGTGCCAGCTCGCCCGGGACAGGGGTCTACGAGCAGTACTTC.

This clone was picked up a small number of times. This chain uses TRBV18 with TRBJ2-7, with 8 bases aligning to TRBD2. Germline V lookup: CDR1 KGHSH, CDR2 LQKENI. J gave up 5 bases and V 1 base, and 10 bases lay outside the gene matches. This CDR3 has 16 amino acids. The chain's CDR3 is CASSPQPGLGFDEQYF. CDR3 DNA: TGTGCCAGCTCACCACAACCGGGACTAGGCTTCGACGAGCAGTACTTC.

The chain links TRBV7-9 to TRBJ1-1; D is possibly TRBD1 (5 bases). The CDR3 is 15 residues long. CDR1 and CDR2 (germline): SEHNR, FQNEAQ (reference sequence). V was cut by 5 bases and J by 1 base, with 14 bases left in between. The CDR3 nucleotides are TGTGCCAGCAGCCCCCCGGCGGGGACGAACACTGAAGCTTTCTTT. Amino acid sequence: CASSPPAGTNTEAFF.

The CDR3 is CASSYGHGVGYEQYF. In DNA, the CDR3 is TGTGCCAGCAGTTACGGTCACGGGGTAGGCTACGAGCAGTACTTC. This chain joins TRBV6-5 and TRBJ2-7, with D possibly being TRBD2 (5 bases). Germline V gene lookup returns CDR1 MNHEY and CDR2 SVGAGI. The length of the CDR3 is 15 residues. V was shortened by 2 bases and J by 3 bases, with 14 bases between the two germline ends.

Remarks on this clone: The sample carries other DNA sequences with the same CDR3. The chain uses TRBV5-4 and TRBJ1-5; tentatively, D is TRBD1 (5 bases). The CDR3 totals 13 residues. Germline CDR1 SGHNT, CDR2 YYREEE (reference sequence). The V end was cut by 0 bases, the J end by 7 bases, with 8 bases between. The CDR3 sequence is CASSLGGDQPQHF. CDR3 nucleotide sequence: TGTGCCAGCAGCTTGGGGGGGGACCAGCCCCAGCATTTT.

This chain uses TRBV10-3 with TRBJ2-5; TRBD2 is a possible D gene (6 bases). V shed 6 bases and J shed 4 bases, with 18 bases lying between them. This CDR3 comprises 15 residues. Germline V gives CDR1 ENHRY, CDR2 SYGVKD. Here the CDR3 DNA reads TGTGCCATCAGACGAACCCCGGGGGACGGAGAGACCCAGTACTTC. It specifies CAIRRTPGDGETQYF.

This clone was recorded a few times. The rearrangement links TRBV5-5 to TRBJ1-5, with D perhaps TRBD1 (6 bases). V dropped 0 bases and J dropped 5 bases, with 9 bases sitting between them. The CDR3 length is 14 residues. CDR1 and CDR2 (germline): SGHKS, YYEKEE (reference sequence). The CDR3 DNA sequence: TGTGCCAGCAGCTTGGGCAGGGGTGATCAGCCCCAGCATTTT. The encoded protein is CASSLGRGDQPQHF.

This chain uses TRBV9 with TRBJ1-1, with TRBD1 matching 7 bases. V was clipped by 3 bases and J by 8 bases; unmatched bases: 10. The CDR3 consists of 14 residues. Germline CDR1 reads SGDLS; CDR2 reads YYNGEE. In DNA, the CDR3 is TGTGCCAGCAGCGGGGACAGAGATTCTCCCGAAGCTTTCTTT. This encodes CASSGDRDSPEAFF.